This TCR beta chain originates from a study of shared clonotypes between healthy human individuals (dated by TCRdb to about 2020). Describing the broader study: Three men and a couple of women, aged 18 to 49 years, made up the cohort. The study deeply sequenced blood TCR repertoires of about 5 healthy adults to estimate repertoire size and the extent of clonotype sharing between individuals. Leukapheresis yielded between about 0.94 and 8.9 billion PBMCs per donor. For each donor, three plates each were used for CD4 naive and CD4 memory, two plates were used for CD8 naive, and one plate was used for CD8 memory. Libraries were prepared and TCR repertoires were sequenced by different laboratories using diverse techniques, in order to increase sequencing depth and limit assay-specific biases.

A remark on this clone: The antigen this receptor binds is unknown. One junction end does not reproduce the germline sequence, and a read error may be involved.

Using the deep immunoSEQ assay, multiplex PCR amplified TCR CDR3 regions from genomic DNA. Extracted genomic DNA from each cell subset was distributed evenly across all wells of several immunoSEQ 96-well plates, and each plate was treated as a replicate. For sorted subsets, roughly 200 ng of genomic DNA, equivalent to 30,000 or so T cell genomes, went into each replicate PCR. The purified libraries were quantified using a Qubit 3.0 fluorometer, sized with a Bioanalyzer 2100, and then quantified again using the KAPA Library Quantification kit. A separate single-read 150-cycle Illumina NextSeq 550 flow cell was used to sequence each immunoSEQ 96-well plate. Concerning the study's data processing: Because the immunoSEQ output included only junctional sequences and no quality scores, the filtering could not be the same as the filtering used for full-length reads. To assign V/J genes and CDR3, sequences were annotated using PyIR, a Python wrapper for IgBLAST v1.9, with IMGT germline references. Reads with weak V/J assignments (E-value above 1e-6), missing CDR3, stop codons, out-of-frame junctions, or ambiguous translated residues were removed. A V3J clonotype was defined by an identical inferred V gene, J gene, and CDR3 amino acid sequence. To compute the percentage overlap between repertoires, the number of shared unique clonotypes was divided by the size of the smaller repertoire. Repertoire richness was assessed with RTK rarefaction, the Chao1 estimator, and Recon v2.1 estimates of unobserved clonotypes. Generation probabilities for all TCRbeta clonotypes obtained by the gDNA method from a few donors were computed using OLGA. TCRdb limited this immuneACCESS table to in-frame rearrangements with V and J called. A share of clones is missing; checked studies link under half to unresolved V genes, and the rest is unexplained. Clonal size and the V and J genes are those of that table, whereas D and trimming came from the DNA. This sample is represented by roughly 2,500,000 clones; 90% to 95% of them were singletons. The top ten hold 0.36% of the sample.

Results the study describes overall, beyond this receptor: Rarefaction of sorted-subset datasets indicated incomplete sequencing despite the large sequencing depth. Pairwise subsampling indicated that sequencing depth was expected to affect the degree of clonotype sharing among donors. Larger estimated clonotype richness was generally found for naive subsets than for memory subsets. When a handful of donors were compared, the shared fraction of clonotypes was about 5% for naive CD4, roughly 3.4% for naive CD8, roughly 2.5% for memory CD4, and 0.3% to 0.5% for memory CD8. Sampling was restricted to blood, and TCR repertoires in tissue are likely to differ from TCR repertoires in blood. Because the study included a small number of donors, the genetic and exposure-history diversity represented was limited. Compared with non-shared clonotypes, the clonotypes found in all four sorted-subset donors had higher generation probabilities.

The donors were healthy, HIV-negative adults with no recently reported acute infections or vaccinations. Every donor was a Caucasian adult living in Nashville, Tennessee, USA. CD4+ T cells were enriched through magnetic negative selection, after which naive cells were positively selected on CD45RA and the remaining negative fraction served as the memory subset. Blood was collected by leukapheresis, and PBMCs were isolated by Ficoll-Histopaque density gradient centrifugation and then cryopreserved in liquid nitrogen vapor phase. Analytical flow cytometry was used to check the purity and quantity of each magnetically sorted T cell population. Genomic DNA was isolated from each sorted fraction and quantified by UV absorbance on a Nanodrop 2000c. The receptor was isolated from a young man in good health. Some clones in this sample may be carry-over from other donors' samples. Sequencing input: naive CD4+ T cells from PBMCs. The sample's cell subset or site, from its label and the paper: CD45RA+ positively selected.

The CDR3 in this case is CGAPNYGYTF. The nucleotide sequence reads as follows: TGCGGTGCCCCGAACTATGGCTACACCTTC. The receptor chain draws on TRBV20-1 and TRBJ1-2; confidence is insufficient to name the D gene. From cysteine to phenylalanine, the CDR3 is 10 amino acids long. Only the CDR3 portion is preserved as DNA: 30 bases, with reading frame beginning at the first base. As encoded in the germline V gene (reference sequence), CDR1 is DFQATT while CDR2 is SNEGSKA.